The rows below give T cell receptor beta chains drawn from one sample of a study of blood T cell repertoires in COVID-19. The data were produced by immunoSEQ multiplex PCR, yet TCRdb's version contains in-frame clones alone and is incomplete. The table shows just under 350,000 clones, with 83% occurring only once. Source material: peripheral blood. The receptor source for this set is a man aged 25-40 years with active or convalescent COVID-19. CDR3s include the opening cysteine and the closing phenylalanine or tryptophan. The D gene is left open where the match is weak. Rows give clone size only sometimes, using once, few, many, or a class for an expanded clone.

CDR3aa	CDR3nt	d_gene	abundance	v_gene	j_gene
CASRGRDLGPLHF	TGTGCCAGCAGAGGCAGGGACTTGGGACCCCTCCACTTT	.	.	TRBV6-5	TRBJ1-6
CASSFPTGLNEKLFF	TGTGCCAGCAGTTTTCCGACAGGACTGAATGAAAAACTGTTTTTT	.	.	TRBV6-6	TRBJ1-4
CASRGSGQPQHF	TGTGCCTCACGAGGTTCGGGGCAGCCCCAGCATTTT	.	few	TRBV30	TRBJ1-5
CATSDSTGKPTEAFF	TGTGCCACCAGTGATTCGACAGGAAAACCCACCGAAGCTTTCTTT	.	.	TRBV24-1	TRBJ1-1
CASSLGSIGSYNSPLHF	TGTGCCAGCAGCCTGGGGAGTATTGGTTCCTATAATTCACCCCTCCACTTT	.	.	TRBV11-3	TRBJ1-6
CASSGGMNTEAFF	TGTGCCAGCAGTGGCGGGATGAACACTGAAGCTTTCTTT	.	few	TRBV27	TRBJ1-1
CASKPFGRDTEAFF	TGTGCCAGTAAGCCCTTCGGGAGAGACACTGAAGCTTTCTTT	.	.	TRBV6-4	TRBJ1-1
CASPRYTF	TGTGCCAGCCCGAGGTACACCTTC	.	.	TRBV7-2	TRBJ1-2
CASSLQGAPYEQYF	TGTGCCAGCAGTTTACAGGGGGCCCCCTACGAGCAGTACTTC	TRBD1	.	TRBV6-5	TRBJ2-7
CASSVGERELDNEQFF	TGTGCCAGCAGCGTGGGAGAGCGGGAGCTCGACAATGAGCAGTTCTTC	TRBD2	.	TRBV9	TRBJ2-1
CASSYIGDPYEQYF	TGTGCCAGCAGTTACATCGGGGATCCTTACGAGCAGTACTTC	.	.	TRBV6-2/TRBV6-3	TRBJ2-7
CSVSDSPDQPQHF	TGCAGCGTGTCGGACAGTCCGGACCAGCCCCAGCATTTT	.	.	TRBV29-1	TRBJ1-5
CASSLDGLSTGELFF	TGTGCCAGCAGCCTCGACGGACTATCCACCGGGGAGCTGTTTTTT	.	.	TRBV3-1/TRBV3-2	TRBJ2-2
CSVGSGGSYEQYF	TGCAGCGTTGGAAGCGGGGGGTCCTACGAGCAGTACTTC	TRBD2	.	TRBV29-1	TRBJ2-7
CASSPLLPYAGFSNQPQHF	TGTGCCAGCAGTCCGTTATTGCCCTACGCAGGGTTTAGCAATCAGCCCCAGCATTTT	.	.	TRBV6-6	TRBJ1-5
CASSYSRQGDLGYTF	TGTGCCAGCAGTTACTCCCGGCAGGGGGACCTTGGCTACACCTTC	TRBD1	.	TRBV6-6	TRBJ1-2
CASRLRVGSEQYF	TGTGCCAGCAGACTGAGGGTGGGGAGCGAGCAGTACTTC	.	.	TRBV12-3/TRBV12-4	TRBJ2-7
CASSPQGAGGPDEQFF	TGTGCCAGCAGTCCCCAGGGAGCGGGAGGGCCCGATGAGCAGTTCTTC	TRBD2	.	TRBV6-2/TRBV6-3	TRBJ2-1
CASSPRTGMLNSPLHF	TGTGCCAGCAGCCCCCGGACAGGGATGTTGAATTCACCCCTCCACTTT	TRBD1	.	TRBV7-2	TRBJ1-6
CASSQEEGARGTEAFF	TGTGCCAGCAGCCAAGAGGAGGGGGCGCGCGGCACTGAAGCTTTCTTT	TRBD1	.	TRBV4-2	TRBJ1-1
CATSDLVGYTGEDTQYF	TGTGCCACCAGTGATTTAGTGGGCTATACGGGGGAAGATACGCAGTATTTT	.	.	TRBV24-1	TRBJ2-3
CASSWSPSGEEQFF	TGTGCCAGCAGCTGGTCTCCTAGCGGGGAAGAGCAGTTCTTC	TRBD2	.	TRBV5-4	TRBJ2-1
CASSIARSSQPQHF	TGTGCCAGTAGTATCGCCAGGTCGTCGCAGCCCCAGCATTTT	.	.	TRBV19	TRBJ1-5